These 8 T cell receptor beta chains were sequenced from one sample in a study of OX40 agonist ivuxolimab in advanced cancers. The data were produced by immunoSEQ multiplex PCR, yet TCRdb's version contains in-frame clones alone and is incomplete. The sample carries 100,000 to 140,000 clones, around 93% recorded once. The sample here was CD4+ or CD8+ T cells sorted from blood, taken in a trial of the OX40 agonist ivuxolimab. The receptors stem from an adult with an advanced solid tumor such as melanoma, head and neck, liver or kidney cancer.

The sample holds one count of this clone. The chain has TRBV2 and TRBJ2-1; 9 nucleotides align to TRBD2. The CDR3 sequence is 13 residues long. With 6 bases clipped from V and 9 bases from J, the junction kept 6 bases outside the gene matches. Germline CDR1 SNHLY, CDR2 FYNNEI. CDR3 nucleotides: TGTGCCAGCAGGGTGGGACTAGCTTCTGAGCAGTTCTTC. This sequence encodes CASRVGLASEQFF. The full variable domain, with the rest looked up from reference TRBV2 and TRBJ2-1, is EPEVTQTPSHQVTQMGQEVILRCVPISNHLYFYWYRQILGQKVEFLVSFYNNEISEKSEIFDDQFSVERPDGSNFTLKIRSTKLEDSAMYFCASRVGLASEQFFGPGTRLTVL.

This chain joins TRBV27 and TRBJ1-5; weak D call: TRBD1 (5 bases). CDR1 is MNHEY and CDR2 is SMNVEV in the germline V gene (reference sequence). The CDR3 consists of 14 residues. V was shortened by 5 bases and J by 7 bases, with 15 bases between the two germline ends. CDR3 region: CASSPRRGGQPQHF. DNA of the CDR3: TGTGCCAGCAGTCCTCGACGGGGCGGACAGCCCCAGCATTTT.

The chain links TRBV28 to TRBJ1-5; possible D gene TRBD1, 5 bases. Trimming pared 6 bases from V and 5 bases from J, leaving 14 bases between. The CDR3 sequence is 14 residues long. In germline, CDR1 is MDHEN, CDR2 SYDVKM. CDR3 in amino acids: CASRRPVGDQPQHF. As DNA, the CDR3 is TGTGCCAGCAGACGTCCGGTAGGGGATCAGCCCCAGCATTTT. Based on the CDR3 plus reference TRBV28 and TRBJ1-5, the full variable domain is DVKVTQSSRYLVKRTGEKVFLECVQDMDHENMFWYRQDPGLGLRLIYFSYDVKMKEKGDIPEGYSVSREKKERFSLILESASTNQTSMYLCASRRPVGDQPQHFGDGTRLSIL.

The chain links TRBV15 to TRBJ2-6, with a tentative D call TRBD2 (5 bases). The V gene lost 3 bases and the J gene lost 5 bases, with 17 bases spanning the gap. This CDR3 is built from 17 residues. Per the germline V gene, CDR1 is LNHNV and CDR2 is YYDKDF (reference sequence). In DNA form, the CDR3 reads TGTGCCACCAGCAGCCGGGATGTGTTACCTTGGGCCAACGTCCTGACTTTC. This sequence encodes CATSSRDVLPWANVLTF.

This clone was counted a single time. The chain couples TRBV2 to TRBJ1-1; D gene unclear. Trimming removed 7 bases at V and 3 bases at J, with 12 bases between. CDR1 is SNHLY and CDR2 is FYNNEI in the germline V gene. CDR3 length: 13 residues. The CDR3 DNA is TGTGCCAGCAAGGCCAGGTTTGACACTGAAGCTTTCTTT. Translated, it gives CASKARFDTEAFF.

The chain employs TRBV6-6 and TRBJ1-3, with 7 positions matching TRBD1. This CDR3 has 15 amino acids. CDR1 and CDR2 from the germline V gene are MNHNY and SVGAGI (reference sequence). J gave up 3 bases and V 4 bases, and 6 bases lay outside the gene matches. The CDR3 region has the DNA TGTGCCAGCAGTTCCGACAGGGTCGTTGGAAACACCATATATTTT. Translating gives CASSSDRVVGNTIYF.

In DNA form, the CDR3 reads TGTGCCAGTAGAGCACCGAGGGGGATCGCTGAAGCTTTCTTT. It translates to CASRAPRGIAEAFF. This chain joins TRBV19 and TRBJ1-1; TRBD1 is a possible D gene (6 bases). The germline V and J ends were trimmed by 6 bases and 6 bases, with 17 bases remaining between them. The germline gives CDR1 LNHDA, CDR2 SQIVND (reference sequence). The CDR3 loop spans 14 amino acids.

The chain is built from TRBV19 and TRBJ2-7; 10 nucleotides agree with TRBD2. V shed 6 bases and J 4 bases; nucleotides not matched to a gene: 15. The CDR3 sequence is 17 residues long. The V gene's germline CDR1 is LNHDA and CDR2 SQIVND (reference sequence). The CDR3 nucleotides read TGTGCCAGTAGCCAGCGGGAGGGCAGATGGCGGGGGTACGAGCAGTACTTC. Protein: CASSQREGRWRGYEQYF.